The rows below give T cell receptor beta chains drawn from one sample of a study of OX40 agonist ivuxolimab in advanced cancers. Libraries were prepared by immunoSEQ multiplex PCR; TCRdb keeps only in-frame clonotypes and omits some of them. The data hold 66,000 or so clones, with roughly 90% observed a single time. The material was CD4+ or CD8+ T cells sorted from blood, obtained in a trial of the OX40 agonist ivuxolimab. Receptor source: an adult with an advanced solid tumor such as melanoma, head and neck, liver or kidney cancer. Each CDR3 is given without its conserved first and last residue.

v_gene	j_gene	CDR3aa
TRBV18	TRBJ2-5	ASSPPEAFETQY
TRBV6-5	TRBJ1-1	ASSSRDRGRYTEAF
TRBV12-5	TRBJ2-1	ASALAGDDNEQF
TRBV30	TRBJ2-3	AWSAGTDTQY
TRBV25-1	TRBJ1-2	ATEGSSLTNYGYT
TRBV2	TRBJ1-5	ASSVLVDEPQH
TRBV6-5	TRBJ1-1	ASSNALSGTAEAF
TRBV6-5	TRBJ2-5	ASSYSWDSQETQY
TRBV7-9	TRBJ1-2	ASSLAGTTSNYGYT
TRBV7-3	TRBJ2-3	ASSLMGSADTQY
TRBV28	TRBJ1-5	ASSLKQPQH
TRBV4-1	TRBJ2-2	ASSQEGGDNTGELF
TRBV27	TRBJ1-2	ASSLVAGDGYT
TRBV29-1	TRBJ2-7	SVVTYEQY
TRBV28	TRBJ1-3	ASSQYEGPGNTIY
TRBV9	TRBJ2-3	ASTRVSGYTDTQY
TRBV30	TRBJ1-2	AWSVGPPGGYT
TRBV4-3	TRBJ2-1	ASSQEGGGRYNEQF
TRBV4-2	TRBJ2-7	ASSQDTGTVQYEQY
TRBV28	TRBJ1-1	ASNQGLFTEAF
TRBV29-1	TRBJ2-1	SVAGTSGPRGYNEQF
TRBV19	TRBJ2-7	ASSIDPHYEQY
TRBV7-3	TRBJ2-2	ASSFLNTGELF
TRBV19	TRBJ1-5	ASSMDRVGNQPQH
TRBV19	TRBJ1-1	ASGAAGGEYEAF
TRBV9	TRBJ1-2	ASSVGGINYGYT
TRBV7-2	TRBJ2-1	ASSLALGLAGGKAEQF
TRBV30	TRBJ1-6	AWSRGQGRSPLH
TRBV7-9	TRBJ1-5	ASSSETVRNQPQH
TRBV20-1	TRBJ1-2	SSPGGYT
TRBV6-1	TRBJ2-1	ASTDGLAEPKF
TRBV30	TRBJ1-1	AWSVGSGSEAF
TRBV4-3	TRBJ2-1	ASSQLWASSYNEQF
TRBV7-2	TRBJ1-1	ASSLAGLYTEAF
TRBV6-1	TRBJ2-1	ASSEAPHQYNEQF
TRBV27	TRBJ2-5	ASSSTQETQY
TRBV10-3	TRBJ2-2	AISVRLLENTGELF
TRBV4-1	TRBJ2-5	ASASQGTQY
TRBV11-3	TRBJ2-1	ASSVGIAGGYNEQF
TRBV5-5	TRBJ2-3	ASSWTEALYTDTQY
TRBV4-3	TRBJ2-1	ASSQERGGQF
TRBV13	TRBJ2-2	ASSLGLAGPGELF
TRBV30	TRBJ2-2	AWSDILGASGRAGELF
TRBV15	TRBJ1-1	ATSRDLFGDFTEAF
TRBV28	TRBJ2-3	ASSFGGGATDTQY